This note documents a single T cell receptor (beta chain) sequence. The entry originates in a study of shared T cell receptors in the human thymus. Measured with immunoSEQ multiplex PCR; TCRdb has only the in-frame clones, and not every one. The sample comprises about 710,000 clones, about 89% of which are singletons, and 0.0094% rests with the top ten. These sequences were also reported in another study, on human thymus T cells. As that report states: Donors were healthy Finnish babies undergoing corrective operations for congenital heart defects. Resections were taken during corrective heart surgery, and the thymus tissue came from these. Apparent bias marked the V and J gene usage of thymic and blood repertoires.

Sequenced sample: thymocytes. The sequence came from a boy under two years old with a congenital heart defect.

CDR3 in DNA: TGTGCCAGTAGTACACTAGCGGGGGGAGTTGATGAGCAGTTCTTC. It yields the protein CASSTLAGGVDEQFF. The rearrangement joins TRBV19 to TRBJ2-1, with 12 bases lining up with TRBD2. CDR3 size: 15 residues. The V segment lost 4 bases and the J segment 8 bases; nucleotides outside the gene matches: 6. Germline assignment: CDR1 LNHDA and CDR2 SQIVND (reference sequence).